This T cell receptor beta chain emerged from a study of Ad26.COV2.S vaccination and SARS-CoV-2 variants. Study summary: Ad26.COV2.S, an intramuscular injection, was given once or twice 56 days apart.

Treatment here: some 19 received Ad26.COV2.S at low or high dose, single or two shots; about five received placebo; per-sample allocation not given. It was on day 63 after the first vaccine or placebo injection that samples were taken. This CDR3 comprises 14 residues. Germline CDR1 and CDR2: GTSNPN and SVGIG (reference sequence). Trimming cost V 5 bases and J 2 bases, with 15 bases left between them. The table came from immunoSEQ multiplex PCR; TCRdb's copy has only in-frame clones and leaves some out. The sample comprises about 390,000 clones, roughly 90% of which are singletons, and 1.5% to 2% rests with the top ten. This clone was seen once.

The chain combines TRBV30 with TRBJ1-2; tentative D call: TRBD1 (6 bases). The sample in question was peripheral blood, obtained in a trial of Ad26.COV2.S vaccine versus placebo. This receptor was obtained from a person between 18 and 65 years old who received the Ad26.COV2.S COVID-19 vaccine or a placebo. The DNA of the CDR3 is TGTGCCTGGTTTGAGGGGGGGAGAAACTATGGCTACACCTTC. Residues: CAWFEGGRNYGYTF.